The source of this TCR beta chain is a study of T cell repertoires in cytomegalovirus infection. TCRdb called the reads again in MiXCR, with one record for every CDR3 protein. The sample has 300,000 to 450,000 distinct CDR3 sequences, 15% to 20% seen once. The CDR3 spans 14 residues. The V and J ends lost 5 bases and 2 bases respectively, with 10 bases between them. The TCR comes from a human donor in good health (CMV status not recorded). Some clones in this sample may be carry-over from other donors' samples. The sequenced sample consisted of PBMCs. The V call is TRBV12-3 or TRBV12-4, the J call TRBJ2-1; D is unresolved. The CDR3 is CASSHGPPYNEQFF. In DNA, the CDR3 is TGTGCCAGCAGTCACGGCCCCCCCTACAATGAGCAGTTCTTC.